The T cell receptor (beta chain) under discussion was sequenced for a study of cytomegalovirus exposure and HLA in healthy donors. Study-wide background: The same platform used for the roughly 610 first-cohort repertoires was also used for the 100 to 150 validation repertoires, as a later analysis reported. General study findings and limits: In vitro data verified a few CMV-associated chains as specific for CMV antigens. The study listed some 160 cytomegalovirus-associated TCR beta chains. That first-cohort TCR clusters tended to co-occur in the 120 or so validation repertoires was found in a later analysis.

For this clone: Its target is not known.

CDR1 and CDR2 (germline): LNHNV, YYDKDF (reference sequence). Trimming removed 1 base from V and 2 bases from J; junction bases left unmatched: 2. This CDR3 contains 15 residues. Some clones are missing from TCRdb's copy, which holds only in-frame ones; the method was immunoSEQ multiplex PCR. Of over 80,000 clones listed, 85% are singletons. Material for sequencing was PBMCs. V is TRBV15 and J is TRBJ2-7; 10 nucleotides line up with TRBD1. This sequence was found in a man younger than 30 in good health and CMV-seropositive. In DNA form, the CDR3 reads TGTGCCACCAGCAGAGTTGGGACAGGGGCCTACGAGCAGTACTTC. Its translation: CATSRVGTGAYEQYF. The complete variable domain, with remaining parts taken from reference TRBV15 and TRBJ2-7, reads DAMVIQNPRYQVTQFGKPVTLSCSQTLNHNVMYWYQQKSSQAPKLLFHYYDKDFNNEADTPDNFQSRRPNTSFCFLDIRSPGLGDTAMYLCATSRVGTGAYEQYFGPGTRLTVT.